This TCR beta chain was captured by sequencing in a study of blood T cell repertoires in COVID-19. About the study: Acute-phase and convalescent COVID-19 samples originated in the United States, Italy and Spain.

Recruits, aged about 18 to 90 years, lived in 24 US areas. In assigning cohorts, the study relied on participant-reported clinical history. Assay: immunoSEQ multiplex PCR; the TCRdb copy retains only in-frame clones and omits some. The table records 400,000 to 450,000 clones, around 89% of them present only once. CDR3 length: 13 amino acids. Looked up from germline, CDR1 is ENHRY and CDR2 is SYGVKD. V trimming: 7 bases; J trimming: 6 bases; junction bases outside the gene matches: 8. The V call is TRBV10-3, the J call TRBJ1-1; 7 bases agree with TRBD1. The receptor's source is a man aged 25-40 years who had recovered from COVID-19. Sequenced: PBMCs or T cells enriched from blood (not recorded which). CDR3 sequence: CAITLDRVAEAFF. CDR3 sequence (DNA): TGTGCCATCACCCTCGACAGGGTGGCTGAAGCTTTCTTT.